Listed here is a single TCR beta chain. Its antigen is unknown. These data belong to a study of shared clonotypes between healthy human individuals. About the study: CD4 naive and CD4 memory each took three plates per donor, while CD8 naive took two and CD8 memory one.

Germline V gives CDR1 LNHNV, CDR2 YYDKDF (reference sequence). The CDR3 totals 15 residues. The V end lost 3 bases, the J end lost 2 bases, and 13 bases lay between the germline ends. Findings of the study overall: Naive subsets usually exceeded memory subsets in estimated richness. The study found lower generation probabilities in non-shared clonotypes than in those shared by all four donors.

TCRdb keeps only in-frame clones here, not all; method: immunoSEQ multiplex PCR. The sample contains roughly 1 million clones, 70% to 80% of which appear only once. This TCR was recovered from a man aged 18 to 29 in good health. Some clones in this sample may be carry-over from other donors' samples. V gene TRBV15 combines with J gene TRBJ2-5; D is perhaps TRBD1 (5 bases). The sequenced sample was memory CD4+ T cells from PBMCs. Subset reported: CD45RA-negative fraction. The CDR3 DNA is TGTGCCACCAGCAGGGACGGGCAGGGACAAGAGACCCAGTACTTC. Translating it yields CATSRDGQGQETQYF.